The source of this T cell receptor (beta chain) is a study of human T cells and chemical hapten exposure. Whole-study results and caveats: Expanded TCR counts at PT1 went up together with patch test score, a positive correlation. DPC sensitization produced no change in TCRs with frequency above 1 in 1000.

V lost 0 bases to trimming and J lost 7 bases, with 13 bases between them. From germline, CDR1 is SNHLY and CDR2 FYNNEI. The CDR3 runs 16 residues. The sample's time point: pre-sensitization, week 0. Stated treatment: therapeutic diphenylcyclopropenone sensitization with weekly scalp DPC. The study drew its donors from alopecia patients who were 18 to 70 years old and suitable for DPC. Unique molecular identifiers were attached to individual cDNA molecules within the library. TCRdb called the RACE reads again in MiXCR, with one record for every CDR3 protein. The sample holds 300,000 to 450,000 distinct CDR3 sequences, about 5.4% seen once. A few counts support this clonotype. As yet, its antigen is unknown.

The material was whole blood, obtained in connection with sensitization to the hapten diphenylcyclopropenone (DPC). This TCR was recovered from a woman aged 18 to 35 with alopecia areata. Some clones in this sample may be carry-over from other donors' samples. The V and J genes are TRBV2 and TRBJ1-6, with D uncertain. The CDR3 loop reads CASSEAHTEENSPLHF. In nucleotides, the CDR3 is TGTGCCAGCAGTGAAGCCCACACAGAAGAGAATTCACCCCTCCACTTT.